The 2 T cell receptor beta chains below all came from one sample that was sequenced in a study of cytomegalovirus exposure and HLA in healthy donors. The PCR made use of 60 Vbeta and 13 Jbeta primers. Measured with immunoSEQ multiplex PCR; TCRdb has only the in-frame clones, and not every one. The sample carries 70,000 to 90,000 clones, under 80% recorded once. The sample comprised PBMCs. These receptors all come from a man aged 60 to 75 in good health and CMV-seropositive.

The CDR3 is CASSFLRGQGLLSSGYTF. CDR3 in DNA: TGTGCCAGCAGTTTTCTGAGAGGACAGGGGCTCCTTTCGTCGGGCTACACCTTC. The chain employs TRBV28 and TRBJ1-2; 9 nucleotides line up with TRBD1. There are 18 residues in the CDR3. J was trimmed by 8 bases and V by 3 bases; bases with no gene match: 19. Per germline, CDR1 MDHEN and CDR2 SYDVKM.

This clone turned up a few times. The rearrangement joins TRBV11-2 to TRBJ2-3; D uncertain. Trimming removed 6 bases from V and 1 base from J, with 8 bases in between. The CDR3 covers 13 residues. CDR1 SGHAT and CDR2 FQNNGV come from the germline V gene. The CDR3 coding sequence is TGTGCCAGCAGTCGGAGAGGCACAGATACGCAGTATTTT. Its protein is CASSRRGTDTQYF.